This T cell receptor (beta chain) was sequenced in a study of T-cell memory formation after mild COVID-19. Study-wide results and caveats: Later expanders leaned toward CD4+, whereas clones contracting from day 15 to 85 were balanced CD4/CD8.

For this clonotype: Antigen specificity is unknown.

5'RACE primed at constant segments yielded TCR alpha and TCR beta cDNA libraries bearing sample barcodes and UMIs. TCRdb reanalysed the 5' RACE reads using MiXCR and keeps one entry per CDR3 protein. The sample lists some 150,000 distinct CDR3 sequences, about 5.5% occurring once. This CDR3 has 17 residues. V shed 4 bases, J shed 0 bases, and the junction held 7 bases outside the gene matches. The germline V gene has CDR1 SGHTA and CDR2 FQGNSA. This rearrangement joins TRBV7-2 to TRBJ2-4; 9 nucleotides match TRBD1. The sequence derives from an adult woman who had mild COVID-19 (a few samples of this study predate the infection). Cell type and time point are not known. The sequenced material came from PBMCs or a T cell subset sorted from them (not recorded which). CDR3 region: CASSSWGQGLAKNIQYF. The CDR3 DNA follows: TGTGCCAGCAGCTCCTGGGGACAGGGTTTAGCCAAAAACATTCAGTACTTC.